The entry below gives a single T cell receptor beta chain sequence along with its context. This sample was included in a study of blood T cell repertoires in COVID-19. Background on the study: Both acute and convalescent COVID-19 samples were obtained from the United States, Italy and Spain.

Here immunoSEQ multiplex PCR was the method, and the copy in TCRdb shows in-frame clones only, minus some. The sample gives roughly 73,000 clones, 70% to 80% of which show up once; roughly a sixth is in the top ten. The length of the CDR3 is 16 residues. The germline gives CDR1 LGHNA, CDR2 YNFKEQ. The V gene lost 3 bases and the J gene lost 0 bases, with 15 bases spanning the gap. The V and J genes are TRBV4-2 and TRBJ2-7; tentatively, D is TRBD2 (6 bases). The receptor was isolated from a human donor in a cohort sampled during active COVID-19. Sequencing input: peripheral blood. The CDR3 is CASSHPGTGGSYEQYF. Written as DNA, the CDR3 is TGTGCCAGCAGCCACCCAGGGACTGGGGGCTCCTACGAGCAGTACTTC.